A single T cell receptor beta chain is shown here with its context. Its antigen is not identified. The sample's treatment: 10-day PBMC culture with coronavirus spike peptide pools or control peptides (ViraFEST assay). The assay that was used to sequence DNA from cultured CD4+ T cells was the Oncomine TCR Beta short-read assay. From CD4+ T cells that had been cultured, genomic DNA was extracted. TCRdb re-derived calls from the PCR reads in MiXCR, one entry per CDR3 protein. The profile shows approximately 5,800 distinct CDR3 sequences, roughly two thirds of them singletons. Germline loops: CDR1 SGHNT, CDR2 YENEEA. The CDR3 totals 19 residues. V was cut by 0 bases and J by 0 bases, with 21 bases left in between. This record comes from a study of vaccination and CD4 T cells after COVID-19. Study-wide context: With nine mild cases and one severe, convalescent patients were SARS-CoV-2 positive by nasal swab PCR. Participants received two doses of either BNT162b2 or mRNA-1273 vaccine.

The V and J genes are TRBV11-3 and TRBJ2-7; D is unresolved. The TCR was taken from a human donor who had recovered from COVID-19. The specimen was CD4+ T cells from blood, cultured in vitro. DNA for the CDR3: TGTGCCAGCAGCTTAGATCTCGGTCCCTTCTCCAGATTCTCCTACGAGCAGTACTTC. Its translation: CASSLDLGPFSRFSYEQYF.